Following are 8 T cell receptor beta chains from one sample sequenced in a study of blood T cell repertoires in COVID-19. Sequenced by immunoSEQ multiplex PCR; TCRdb stores in-frame clones only, minus some. This table holds 40,000 or so clones, 90% found once. Sequences were obtained from peripheral blood. These receptors were taken from a man between 45 and 60 years old with active COVID-19.

The chain employs TRBV7-9 and TRBJ2-3; D call uncertain. Germline V gene sequence: CDR1 SEHNR, CDR2 FQNEAQ (reference sequence). The CDR3 totals 16 residues. Deletions cut 1 base from V and 0 bases from J, with 11 bases between. The CDR3 nucleotides read TGTGCCAGCAGCTTAGAACACTACCCTAGCACAGATACGCAGTATTTT. Its protein product is CASSLEHYPSTDTQYF. Full variable domain (rest looked up from reference TRBV7-9 and TRBJ2-3): DTGVSQNPRHKITKRGQNVTFRCDPISEHNRLYWYRQTLGQGPEFLTYFQNEAQLEKSRLLSDRFSAERPKGSFSTLEIQRTEQGDSAMYLCASSLEHYPSTDTQYFGPGTRLTVL.

The rearrangement uses TRBV12-5 and TRBJ2-7, with 8 bases that match TRBD1. V trimming: 9 bases; J trimming: 2 bases; junction bases outside the gene matches: 15. CDR1 is LGHNT and CDR2 is FRNRAP in the germline V gene. This CDR3 has 16 amino acids. CDR3: CASQPGPGGDTYEQYF. For the CDR3, the DNA is TGTGCTAGCCAACCTGGCCCAGGGGGCGATACCTACGAGCAGTACTTC.

The chain joins TRBV4-2 to TRBJ2-1; 10 positions agree with TRBD2. Germline values: CDR1 LGHNA, CDR2 YNFKEQ. V shed 0 bases, J shed 6 bases, and the junction held 5 bases outside the gene matches. This CDR3 is 16 amino acids long. CDR3 sequence (DNA): TGTGCCAGCAGCCAAGACGCGAGCGGGGGGGTCAATGAGCAGTTCTTC. Its translation is CASSQDASGGVNEQFF.

V and J are TRBV5-1 and TRBJ1-4, with 10 bases matching TRBD1. The V segment lost 4 bases and the J segment 0 bases; nucleotides outside the gene matches: 3. CDR1 and CDR2 (germline): SGHRS, YFSETQ. The CDR3 sequence is 16 residues long. CDR3 nucleotides: TGCGCCAGCAGCCAGACAGGGGGCTCAACTAATGAAAAACTGTTTTTT. Its translation: CASSQTGGSTNEKLFF. Combining the CDR3 with reference TRBV5-1 and TRBJ1-4 gives the whole variable domain KAGVTQTPRYLIKTRGQQVTLSCSPISGHRSVSWYQQTPGQGLQFLFEYFSETQRNKGNFPGRFSGRQFSNSRSEMNVSTLELGDSALYLCASSQTGGSTNEKLFFGSGTQLSVL.

The chain has TRBV7-8 and TRBJ2-2; possibly TRBD2 for D (5 bases). This CDR3 has 18 residues. Trimming left V 2 bases short and J 0 bases short, with 16 bases between. The germline CDR1 and CDR2 sequences are SGHVS and FQNEAQ. CDR3 loop: CASSLNMVGVANTGELFF. The CDR3 coding sequence is TGTGCCAGCAGCTTAAACATGGTCGGGGTAGCGAACACCGGGGAGCTGTTTTTT. Looking up the rest from reference TRBV7-8 and TRBJ2-2 gives the full variable domain: GAGVSQSPRYKVAKRGQDVALRCDPISGHVSLFWYQQALGQGPEFLTYFQNEAQLDKSGLPSDRFFAERPEGSVSTLKIQRTQQEDSAVYLCASSLNMVGVANTGELFFGEGSRLTVL.

The V gene is TRBV7-9, the J gene TRBJ2-3; 14 positions agree with TRBD2. Germline V gene data show CDR1 as SEHNR and CDR2 as FQNEAQ (reference sequence). CDR3 size: 19 residues. V was clipped by 5 bases and J by 0 bases; unmatched bases: 10. DNA of the CDR3: TGTGCCAGCAGCCCGCGGACTAGCGGGGGGACCTTTAGCACAGATACGCAGTATTTT. Protein sequence: CASSPRTSGGTFSTDTQYF.

This clone occurred once. This rearrangement joins TRBV4-2 to TRBJ1-3, with D perhaps TRBD1 (5 bases). This CDR3 region has 17 residues. V lost 1 base and J 4 bases, leaving 17 bases between the germline ends. CDR1 and CDR2 (germline): LGHNA, YNFKEQ. The CDR3 reads CASSQVASGGAGNTIYF. The CDR3 DNA follows: TGTGCCAGCAGCCAAGTGGCGAGTGGCGGGGCAGGAAACACCATATATTTT.

The rearrangement uses TRBV11-2 and TRBJ2-5, with TRBD2 as a possible D gene (5 bases). This CDR3 is 13 amino acids long. CDR1 is SGHAT and CDR2 is FQNNGV in the germline V gene. V dropped 1 base and J dropped 4 bases, with 7 bases sitting between them. DNA for the CDR3: TGTGCCAGCAGCTTAGTACTAGGAGAGACCCAGTACTTC. It translates to CASSLVLGETQYF. The whole variable domain, filled in from reference TRBV11-2 and TRBJ2-5, reads EAGVAQSPRYKIIEKRQSVAFWCNPISGHATLYWYQQILGQGPKLLIQFQNNGVVDDSQLPKDRFSAERLKGVDSTLKIQPAKLEDSAVYLCASSLVLGETQYFGPGTRLLVL.